The 9 T cell receptor beta chains reported below all come from one sample, sequenced in a study of blood T cells in healthy people across ages. The authors ran a second PCR of 7 to 11 cycles using a sample-barcoded 5' primer and a J-beta primer mix. Via MiXCR, TCRdb re-called the 5' RACE reads, giving one row per CDR3 protein. The sample has roughly 500,000 distinct CDR3 sequences, about 25% seen once. The data also belong to a second study, concerning T cells of mothers and their children.

Specimen: blood. The receptor set was obtained from a boy younger than 18 in good health.

V usage is TRBV6-1 and J usage is TRBJ2-1; 10 nucleotides agree with TRBD2. The J call may not be correct, given that the DNA end is closer to TRBJ2-5. CDR1 MNHNS and CDR2 SASEGT come from the germline V gene. The CDR3 contains 16 residues. The CDR3 sequence is CASSPGLATSQETQYF. CDR3 DNA sequence: TGTGCCAGCAGTCCGGGACTAGCGACCTCCCAAGAGACCCAGTACTTC.

This clonotype was detected only a few times. DNA of the CDR3: TGCGCCAGCAGCCCGTCGAAGAGGTATTTGGACACTGAAGCTTTCTTT. It yields the protein CASSPSKRYLDTEAFF. The chain links TRBV4-1 to TRBJ1-1, with unresolved D. The CDR3 is 16 residues long. V dropped 4 bases and J dropped 3 bases, with 18 bases sitting between them. Germline loops: CDR1 MGHRA, CDR2 YSYEKL.

In this sample, this clonotype turned up a few times. The chain recombines TRBV7-9 with TRBJ2-4; 10 bases are shared with TRBD1. Germline CDR1 SEHNR, CDR2 FQNEAQ (reference sequence). The CDR3 contains 14 residues. The trim removed 4 bases at V and 7 bases at J, leaving 4 bases unmatched. Here the CDR3 reads CASSSPGQGNIQYF. The CDR3 DNA is TGTGCCAGCAGCTCACCGGGACAGGGGAACATTCAGTACTTC.

The genes are TRBV6-6 and TRBJ1-5; TRBD1 aligns across 7 bases. Unmatched junction bases numbered 19, after V lost 5 bases and J lost 15 bases. The CDR3 sequence is 15 residues long. CDR1 is MNHNY and CDR2 is SVGAGI in the germline V gene (reference sequence). CDR3 in amino acids: CASSRTGTVTTRRHF. CDR3 nucleotides: TGTGCCAGCAGTCGTACCGGGACAGTAACGACACGGCGGCATTTT.

The V gene is TRBV7-9, the J gene TRBJ2-5, with D tentatively TRBD1 (5 bases). The CDR3 loop spans 11 amino acids. Germline V gives CDR1 SEHNR, CDR2 FQNEAQ (reference sequence). V was clipped by 8 bases and J by 5 bases, with 9 bases between them. CDR3 in amino acids: CASPRAETQYF. In DNA form, the CDR3 reads TGTGCCAGCCCCAGGGCGGAGACCCAGTACTTC.

This clonotype was seen a few times. The chain uses TRBV29-1 and TRBJ2-1, with D unclear. The CDR3 sequence is 14 residues long. Trimming shortened V by 0 bases and J by 7 bases, and 13 bases separated the two germline ends. The germline CDR1 and CDR2 sequences are SQVTM and ANQGSEA. CDR3 DNA sequence: TGCAGCGTTGAAGAAGGTGTCCAGTTGAATGAGCAGTTCTTC. Translated: CSVEEGVQLNEQFF.

This clonotype was recorded a few times. The CDR3 DNA sequence: TGTGCCAGCAGTGCCCCCTCACAGGGGGCTGAAGCTTTCTTT. It encodes CASSAPSQGAEAFF. V gene TRBV6-5 combines with J gene TRBJ1-1; 8 nucleotides match TRBD1. V trimming: 5 bases; J trimming: 6 bases; junction bases outside the gene matches: 8. The CDR3 is 14 amino acids. The germline CDR1 and CDR2 sequences are MNHEY and SVGAGI.

This clonotype was seen only a few times. The chain couples TRBV5-1 to TRBJ1-1; the D is unclear. CDR3 size: 13 residues. V was cut by 0 bases and J by 1 base, with 4 bases left in between. Germline V gives CDR1 SGHRS, CDR2 YFSETQ. The CDR3 protein is CASSLATNTEAFF. CDR3 DNA: TGCGCCAGCAGCTTGGCCACGAACACTGAAGCTTTCTTT.

The chain joins TRBV29-1 to TRBJ2-5; D is perhaps TRBD1 (5 bases). The CDR3 extends over 13 amino acids. Germline V gene data show CDR1 as SQVTM and CDR2 as ANQGSEA. The V end was cut by 7 bases, the J end by 1 base, with 13 bases between. CDR3 nucleotides: TGCAGCGGTTCCAAGACAGCCCAAGAGACCCAGTACTTC. It encodes CSGSKTAQETQYF.